Given below is one T cell receptor beta chain in context. There is no known antigen for this receptor. No much larger clone is present one base from it, and per-base qualities are unavailable. The library was produced with the immunoSEQ multiplex PCR assay. What TCRdb holds here is the immuneACCESS table cut down to in-frame rearrangements. Part of the clones is not present; checked against another copy, under half of the missing clones reflect an unresolved V gene, and the others are unexplained. The sample table contains fewer than 100,000 clones; only one count was recorded for 81% of them. The ten largest clones add up to roughly 2.6% of the sample. In light of the paper, this sample's time point label describes: peripheral blood 12 weeks after first pembrolizumab dose. Mismatch repair deficiency was established in every enrolled patient by polymerase chain reaction or immunohistochemistry. Three patients who responded to pembrolizumab therapy underwent TCR sequencing. Pembrolizumab PD-1 blockade was prospectively tested in advanced mismatch repair-deficient cancers, regardless of tissue of origin, in the phase II trial. Peripheral blood T cell samples were gathered serially, both before PD-1 blockade started and at multiple time points afterward. Blood sampling times were reported as weeks after the first pembrolizumab dose.

The record originates from a study of PD-1 blockade in mismatch repair-deficient tumors (dated by TCRdb to about 2017). Regarding the complete study: Between September 2013 and September 2016, the trial enrolled 70 to 100 consecutive patients with about twelve mismatch repair-deficient cancer types, every one of whom had been previously treated and was progressing. Tumor-associated T cell clones were tracked in the peripheral blood of patients responding to PD-1 blockade by deep sequencing of TCR CDR3 regions. The paper's findings and limits, for the study overall: Clones residing in the tumor, which were often undetectable in blood before treatment, expanded quickly after pembrolizumab and then contracted, generally before radiologic responses.

The V and J ends are trimmed by 0 bases and 7 bases, leaving 10 bases between them. CDR1 is given as SGHKS and CDR2 as YYEKEE, both from the germline V gene (reference sequence). From its cysteine to its phenylalanine, the CDR3 spans 14 amino acids. Just the 42-base CDR3 DNA is kept, in frame starting at base 1. Sequencing was performed on peripheral blood, taken 12 weeks after starting pembrolizumab. This sequence uses TRBV5-5 and TRBJ1-4; the D region possibly corresponds to TRBD1 (5 bases align). The clonotype originates from an adult with mismatch repair-deficient cancer. The DNA sequence reads TGTGCCAGCAGCTTGGGGACATCCCCTGAAAAACTGTTTTTT. It specifies CASSLGTSPEKLFF.